This passage covers 14 T cell receptor beta chains from one sample sequenced in a study of blood T cell repertoires in COVID-19. Clones were sequenced by immunoSEQ multiplex PCR, and TCRdb holds only the in-frame ones, with some missing. This sample has some 140,000 clones, with 75% to 90% found just once. Sample: peripheral blood. The receptors originated from a man aged 50 to 59 with active COVID-19.

V and J are TRBV11-2 and TRBJ2-4; D is perhaps TRBD2 (6 bases). The V end was cut by 2 bases, the J end by 1 base, with 21 bases between. This CDR3 contains 19 residues. Germline loops: CDR1 SGHAT, CDR2 FQNNGV. In DNA, the CDR3 is TGTGCCAGCAGCTTATCCGGGCTAGCGAGGCTGGGGGCCAAAAACATTCAGTACTTC. Its translation is CASSLSGLARLGAKNIQYF.

V is TRBV12-3 or TRBV12-4 and J is TRBJ2-1; D may be TRBD1 (5 bases). This CDR3 is built from 11 residues. V gave up 6 bases and J gave up 15 bases, with 15 bases separating them. This CDR3 reads CASSLGLNGFF. The CDR3 bases are TGTGCCAGCAGCCTGGGGCTGAACGGGTTCTTC.

J is TRBJ1-2 and V is TRBV6-5; 7 positions match TRBD1. V lost 8 bases, J lost 8 bases, and 11 bases stayed unmatched. Germline loops: CDR1 MNHEY, CDR2 SVGAGI. The CDR3 contains 13 residues. The CDR3 reads CASRRGRDYGYTF. In nucleotides, the CDR3 is TGTGCCAGCCGGAGGGGGCGCGATTACGGCTACACCTTC.

The chain is built from TRBV7-9 and TRBJ2-5, with TRBD1 identical over 7 bases. CDR1 and CDR2 (germline): SEHNR, FQNEAQ (reference sequence). The CDR3 runs 14 residues. J lost 5 bases, V lost 5 bases, and 8 bases had no gene match. CDR3 amino acids: CASSRRQGGETQYF. CDR3 DNA: TGTGCCAGCAGCCGTCGACAGGGCGGGGAGACCCAGTACTTC.

The genes are TRBV10-3 and TRBJ2-7, with TRBD2 as a possible D gene (5 bases). Trimming shortened V by 4 bases and J by 0 bases, and 10 bases separated the two germline ends. CDR3 length equals 14 residues. Germline CDR1 ENHRY, CDR2 SYGVKD. The CDR3 region is CAISGTGSSYEQYF. The DNA of the CDR3 is TGTGCCATCAGTGGGACGGGGTCCTCCTACGAGCAGTACTTC.

This chain connects TRBV7-6 to TRBJ1-4; D remains ambiguous. Germline V CDR1 and CDR2: SGHVS, FNYEAQ. The CDR3 spans 15 residues. The V end lost 1 base, the J end lost 3 bases, and 9 bases lay between the germline ends. The CDR3 loop reads CASSLGQGSNEKLFF. DNA of the CDR3: TGTGCCAGCAGCTTAGGACAAGGATCTAATGAAAAACTGTTTTTT.

The chain is built from TRBV6-6 and TRBJ2-5; perhaps TRBD2 as D (5 bases). V was cut by 8 bases and J by 2 bases, with 18 bases left in between. Looked up from germline, CDR1 is MNHNY and CDR2 is SVGAGI (reference sequence). The CDR3 totals 15 residues. The CDR3 DNA is TGTGCCAGCCGAGCGGAAGGGTCTGGGCAAGAGACCCAGTACTTC. Its protein is CASRAEGSGQETQYF.

The chain carries TRBV19 and TRBJ1-2; D is unclear. Looked up from germline, CDR1 is LNHDA and CDR2 is SQIVND (reference sequence). CDR3 length: 15 residues. V was cut by 3 bases and J by 0 bases, with 11 bases left in between. CDR3 protein: CASSISHLANYGYTF. The CDR3 region has the DNA TGTGCCAGTAGTATCAGTCACCTCGCTAACTATGGCTACACCTTC. Full variable domain (outside the CDR3, taken from reference TRBV19 and TRBJ1-2): DGGITQSPKYLFRKEGQNVTLSCEQNLNHDAMYWYRQDPGQGLRLIYYSQIVNDFQKGDIAEGYSVSREKKESFPLTVTSAQKNPTAFYLCASSISHLANYGYTFGSGTRLTVV.

This chain uses TRBV6-5 with TRBJ2-5; 10 positions agree with TRBD2. The CDR3 consists of 15 residues. Germline values: CDR1 MNHEY, CDR2 SVGAGI. The V gene end was trimmed by 8 bases and the J gene end by 5 bases; junction bases not matched to a gene: 11. CDR3 bases: TGTGCCAGCCTTAGACTAGCGGGTTCTTTTGAGACCCAGTACTTC. This translates into CASLRLAGSFETQYF.

The rearrangement joins TRBV5-1 to TRBJ2-3; TRBD1 aligns across 9 bases. The trim removed 2 bases at V and 2 bases at J, leaving 6 bases unmatched. CDR1 and CDR2 (germline): SGHRS, YFSETQ. The CDR3 contains 16 residues. The CDR3 region is CASSLSGTGPTDTQYF. The CDR3 nucleotides read TGCGCCAGCAGCTTATCCGGGACAGGGCCCACAGATACGCAGTATTTT.

The chain recombines TRBV5-1 with TRBJ2-5, with TRBD2 as a possible D gene (6 bases). V shed 0 bases and J shed 3 bases, with 9 bases lying between them. Germline assignment: CDR1 SGHRS and CDR2 YFSETQ. This CDR3 comprises 14 residues. The CDR3 bases are TGCGCCAGCAGCTTGGCCGGAGGGGAAGAGACCCAGTACTTC. It encodes CASSLAGGEETQYF.

This sequence joins TRBV30 and TRBJ1-1; no reliable D call. CDR1 is GTSNPN, CDR2 SVGIG, per germline (reference sequence). This CDR3 is 14 amino acids long. Trimming took 5 bases from V and 2 from J, leaving 15 bases between them. Here the CDR3 reads CAWSKFGINTEAFF. In nucleotides, the CDR3 is TGTGCCTGGTCAAAATTCGGGATTAACACTGAAGCTTTCTTT.

The chain has TRBV30 and TRBJ2-2, with D possibly being TRBD2 (6 bases). The ends were cut back, 5 bases at V and 2 bases at J, with 18 bases in the middle. The germline gives CDR1 GTSNPN, CDR2 SVGIG (reference sequence). The CDR3 has 16 amino acids. The CDR3 DNA is TGTGCCTGGGCCCCCGGCGGGGCGGCTAACACCGGGGAGCTGTTTTTT. Protein product: CAWAPGGAANTGELFF.

The count of this clone is one. This chain links TRBV6-1 with TRBJ1-2, with a tentative D call TRBD1 (5 bases). The CDR3 covers 16 residues. The V end was cut by 4 bases, the J end by 8 bases, with 23 bases between. In germline, CDR1 is MNHNS, CDR2 SASEGT. The CDR3: CASSGTGSLILRGYTF. CDR3 bases: TGTGCCAGCAGTGGTACAGGCTCACTTATTCTTCGAGGCTACACCTTC.